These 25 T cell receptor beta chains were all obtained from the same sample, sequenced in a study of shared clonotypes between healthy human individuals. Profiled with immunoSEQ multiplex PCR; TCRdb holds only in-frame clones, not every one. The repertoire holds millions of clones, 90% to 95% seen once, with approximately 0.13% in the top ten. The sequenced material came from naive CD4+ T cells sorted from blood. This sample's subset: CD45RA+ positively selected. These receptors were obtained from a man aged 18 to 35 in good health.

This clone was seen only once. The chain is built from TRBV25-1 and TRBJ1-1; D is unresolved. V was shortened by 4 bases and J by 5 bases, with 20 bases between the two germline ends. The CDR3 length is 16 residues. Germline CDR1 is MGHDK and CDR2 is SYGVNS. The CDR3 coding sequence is TGTGCCAGCAGTGGACCCGGGGAACGGCCCGGGACTGAAGCTTTCTTT. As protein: CASSGPGERPGTEAFF.

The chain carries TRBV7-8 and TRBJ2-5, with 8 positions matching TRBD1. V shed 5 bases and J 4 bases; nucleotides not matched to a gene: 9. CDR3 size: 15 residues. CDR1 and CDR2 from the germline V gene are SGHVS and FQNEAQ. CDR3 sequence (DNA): TGTGCCAGCAGCGTCGCACAGGGGGTTGGAGAGACCCAGTACTTC. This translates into CASSVAQGVGETQYF.

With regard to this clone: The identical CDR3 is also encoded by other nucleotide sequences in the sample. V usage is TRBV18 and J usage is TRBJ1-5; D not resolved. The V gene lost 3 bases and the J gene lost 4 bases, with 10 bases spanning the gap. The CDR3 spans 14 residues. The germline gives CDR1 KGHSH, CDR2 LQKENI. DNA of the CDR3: TGTGCCAGCTCACCTCCGGGTGAAAATCAGCCCCAGCATTTT. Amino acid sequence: CASSPPGENQPQHF.

The DNA of the CDR3 is TGTGCCATCAGTGACTCGAATTCACCCCTCCACTTT. This codes for CAISDSNSPLHF. This chain connects TRBV10-3 to TRBJ1-6; D call uncertain. The V and J ends lost 3 bases and 7 bases respectively, with 4 bases between them. From germline, CDR1 is ENHRY and CDR2 SYGVKD. The CDR3 is made up of 12 amino acids.

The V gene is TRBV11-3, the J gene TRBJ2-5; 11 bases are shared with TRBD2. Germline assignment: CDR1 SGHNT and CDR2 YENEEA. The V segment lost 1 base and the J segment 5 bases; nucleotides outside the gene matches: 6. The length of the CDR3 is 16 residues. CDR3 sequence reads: CASSLGSTSGMETQYF. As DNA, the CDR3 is TGTGCCAGCAGCTTAGGCTCGACTAGCGGGATGGAGACCCAGTACTTC.

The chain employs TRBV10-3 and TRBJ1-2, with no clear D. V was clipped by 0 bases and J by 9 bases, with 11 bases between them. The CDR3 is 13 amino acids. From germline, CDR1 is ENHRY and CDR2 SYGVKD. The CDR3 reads CAISESETPRYTF. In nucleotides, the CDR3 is TGTGCCATCAGTGAGTCGGAGACACCCCGCTACACCTTC.

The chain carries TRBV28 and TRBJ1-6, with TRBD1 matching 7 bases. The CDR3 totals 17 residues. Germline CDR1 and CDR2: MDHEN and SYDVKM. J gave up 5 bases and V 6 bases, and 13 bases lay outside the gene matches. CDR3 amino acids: CASRPGGGGYDNSPLHF. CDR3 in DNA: TGTGCCAGCAGACCCGGAGGAGGGGGCTATGATAATTCACCCCTCCACTTT.

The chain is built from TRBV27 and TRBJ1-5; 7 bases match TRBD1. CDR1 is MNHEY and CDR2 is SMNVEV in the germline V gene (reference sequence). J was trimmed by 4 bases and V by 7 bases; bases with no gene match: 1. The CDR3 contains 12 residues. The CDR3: CASKTGNQPQHF. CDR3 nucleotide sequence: TGTGCCAGCAAGACAGGGAATCAGCCCCAGCATTTT.

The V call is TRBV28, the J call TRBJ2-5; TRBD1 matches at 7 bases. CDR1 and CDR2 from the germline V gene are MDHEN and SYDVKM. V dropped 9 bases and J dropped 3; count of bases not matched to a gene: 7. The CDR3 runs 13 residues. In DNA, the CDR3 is TGTGCCAGTGCCGGGACAGCAGAAGAGACCCAGTACTTC. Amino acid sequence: CASAGTAEETQYF.

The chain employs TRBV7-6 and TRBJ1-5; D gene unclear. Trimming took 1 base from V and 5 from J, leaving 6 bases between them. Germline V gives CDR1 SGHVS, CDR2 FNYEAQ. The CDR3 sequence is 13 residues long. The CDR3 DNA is TGTGCCAGCAGCTTAGAATGGGATCAGCCCCAGCATTTT. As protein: CASSLEWDQPQHF.

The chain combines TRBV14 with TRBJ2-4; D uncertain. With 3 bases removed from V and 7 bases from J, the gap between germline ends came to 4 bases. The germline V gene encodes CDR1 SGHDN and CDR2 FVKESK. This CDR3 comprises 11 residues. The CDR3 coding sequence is TGTGCCAGCAGCCACTCGAACATTCAGTACTTC. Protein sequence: CASSHSNIQYF.

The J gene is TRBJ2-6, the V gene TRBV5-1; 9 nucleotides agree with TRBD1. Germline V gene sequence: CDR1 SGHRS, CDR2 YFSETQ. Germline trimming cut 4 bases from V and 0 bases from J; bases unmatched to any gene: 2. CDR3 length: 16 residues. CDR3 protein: CASSGQGSSGANVLTF. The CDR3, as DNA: TGCGCCAGCAGCGGACAGGGGAGCTCTGGGGCCAACGTCCTGACTTTC.

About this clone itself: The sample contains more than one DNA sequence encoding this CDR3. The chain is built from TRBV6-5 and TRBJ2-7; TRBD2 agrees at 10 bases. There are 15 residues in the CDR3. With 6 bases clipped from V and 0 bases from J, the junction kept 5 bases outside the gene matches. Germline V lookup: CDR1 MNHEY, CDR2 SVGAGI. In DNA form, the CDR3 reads TGTGCCAGCAGCTCTCGGACTAGCGGCTCCTACGAGCAGTACTTC. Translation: CASSSRTSGSYEQYF.

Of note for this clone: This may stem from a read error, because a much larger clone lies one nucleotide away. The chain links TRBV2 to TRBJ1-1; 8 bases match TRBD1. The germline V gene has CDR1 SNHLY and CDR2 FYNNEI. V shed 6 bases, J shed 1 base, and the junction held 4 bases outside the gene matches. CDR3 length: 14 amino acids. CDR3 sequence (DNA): TGTGCCAGCAGCAGGACAGGGACGAACACTGAAGCTTTCTTT. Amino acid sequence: CASSRTGTNTEAFF.

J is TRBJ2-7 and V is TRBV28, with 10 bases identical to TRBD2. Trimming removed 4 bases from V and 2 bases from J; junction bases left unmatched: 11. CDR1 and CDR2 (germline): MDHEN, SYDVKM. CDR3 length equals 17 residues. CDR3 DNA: TGTGCCAGCAGTTCCCCCCCGGGACTAGCGAAAACCTACGAGCAGTACTTC. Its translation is CASSSPPGLAKTYEQYF.

DNA for the CDR3: TGTGCCAGCAGCTTGACAGGTTCAGTTACTGAAGCTTTCTTT. It translates to CASSLTGSVTEAFF. This chain links TRBV7-2 with TRBJ1-1; tentative D call: TRBD1 (6 bases). Per germline, CDR1 SGHTA and CDR2 FQGNSA. The CDR3 totals 14 residues. V was trimmed by 3 bases and J by 5 bases, leaving 13 bases between them.

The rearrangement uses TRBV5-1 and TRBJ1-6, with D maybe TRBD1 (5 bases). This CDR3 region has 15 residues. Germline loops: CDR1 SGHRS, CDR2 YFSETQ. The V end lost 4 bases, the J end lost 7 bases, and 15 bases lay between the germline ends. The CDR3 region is CASSLGTVGNSPLHF. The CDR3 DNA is TGCGCCAGCAGCCTAGGGACGGTCGGGAATTCACCCCTCCACTTT. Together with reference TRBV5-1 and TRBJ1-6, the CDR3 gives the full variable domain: KAGVTQTPRYLIKTRGQQVTLSCSPISGHRSVSWYQQTPGQGLQFLFEYFSETQRNKGNFPGRFSGRQFSNSRSEMNVSTLELGDSALYLCASSLGTVGNSPLHFGNGTRLTVT.

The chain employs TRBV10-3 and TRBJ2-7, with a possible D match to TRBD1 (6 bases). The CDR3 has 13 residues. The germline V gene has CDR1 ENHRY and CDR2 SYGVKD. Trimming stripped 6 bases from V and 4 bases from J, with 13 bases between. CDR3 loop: CAISPSGVYEQYF. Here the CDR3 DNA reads TGTGCCATCAGCCCCTCAGGGGTTTACGAGCAGTACTTC.

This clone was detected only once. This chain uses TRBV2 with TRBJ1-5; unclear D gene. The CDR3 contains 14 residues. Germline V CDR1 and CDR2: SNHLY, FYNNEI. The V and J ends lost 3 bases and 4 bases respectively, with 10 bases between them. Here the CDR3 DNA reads TGTGCCAGCAGTGATACGGGGAAAAATCAGCCCCAGCATTTT. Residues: CASSDTGKNQPQHF.

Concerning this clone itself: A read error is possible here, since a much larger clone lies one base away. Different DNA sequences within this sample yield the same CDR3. The CDR3 sequence is CASSGRSYEQYF. CDR3 in DNA: TGTGCCAGCAGTGGCCGATCCTACGAGCAGTACTTC. The chain has TRBV25-1 and TRBJ2-7, with D hard to call. CDR1 is MGHDK, CDR2 SYGVNS, per germline. V was trimmed by 4 bases and J by 1 base, leaving 5 bases between them. This CDR3 is 12 amino acids long.

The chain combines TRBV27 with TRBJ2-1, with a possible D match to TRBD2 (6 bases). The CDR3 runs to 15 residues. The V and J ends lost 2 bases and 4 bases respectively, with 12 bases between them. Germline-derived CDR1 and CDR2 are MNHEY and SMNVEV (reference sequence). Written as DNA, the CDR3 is TGTGCCAGCAGTTTAAGGGACTGGTCATACAATGAGCAGTTCTTC. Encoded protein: CASSLRDWSYNEQFF.

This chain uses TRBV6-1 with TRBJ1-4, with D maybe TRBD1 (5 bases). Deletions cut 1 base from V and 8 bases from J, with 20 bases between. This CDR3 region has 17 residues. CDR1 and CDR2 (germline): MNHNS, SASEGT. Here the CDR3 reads CASSEDRRGLPREKLFF. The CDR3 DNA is TGTGCCAGCAGTGAAGACCGTAGGGGACTTCCGCGGGAAAAACTGTTTTTT.

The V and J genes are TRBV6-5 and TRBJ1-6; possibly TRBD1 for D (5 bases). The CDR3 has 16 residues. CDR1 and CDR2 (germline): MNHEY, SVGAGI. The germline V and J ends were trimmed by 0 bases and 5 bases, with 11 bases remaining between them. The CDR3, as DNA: TGTGCCAGCAGTTACTCGGGAGGGGTTAATAATTCACCCCTCCACTTT. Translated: CASSYSGGVNNSPLHF.

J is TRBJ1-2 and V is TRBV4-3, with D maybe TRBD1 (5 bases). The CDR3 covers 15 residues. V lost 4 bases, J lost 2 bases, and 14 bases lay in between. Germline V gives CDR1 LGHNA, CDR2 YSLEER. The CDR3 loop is CASSLSGGKNYGYTF. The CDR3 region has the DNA TGCGCCAGCAGCCTTTCGGGGGGAAAAAACTATGGCTACACCTTC.

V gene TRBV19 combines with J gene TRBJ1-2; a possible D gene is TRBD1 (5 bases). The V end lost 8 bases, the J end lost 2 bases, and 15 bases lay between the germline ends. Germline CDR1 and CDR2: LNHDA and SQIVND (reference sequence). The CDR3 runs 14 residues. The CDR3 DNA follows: TGTGCCAGTGGTCTTGAGGGGCCCAACTATGGCTACACCTTC. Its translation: CASGLEGPNYGYTF.